This paragraph covers one TCR beta chain sequence. Original analysis: Estimated nucleated cell counts came from reference gene primer amplification. Here immunoSEQ multiplex PCR was the method, and the copy in TCRdb shows in-frame clones only, minus some. V, J and clone size were drawn from that table, and D and trimming were deduced from the DNA. Of roughly 120,000 clones in the sample, approximately 82% were seen once. These data originate in a study of blood T cell repertoires in COVID-19. Looking at the study overall: Material from acute and convalescent COVID-19 was sourced from the United States, Italy and Spain. The analysed material was cDNA or gDNA that came from T cells, B-cell-depleted T cells, or PBMCs.

V lost 1 base, J lost 8 bases, and 2 bases stayed unmatched. This CDR3 contains 13 residues. Germline V gives CDR1 GTSNPN, CDR2 SVGIG (reference sequence). The sequence was collected from a woman aged 55-75 years with acute or convalescent COVID-19. The material sequenced was peripheral blood. The chain uses TRBV30 and TRBJ2-1; 10 bases align to TRBD2. The CDR3 sequence: CAWSASGGDEQFF. The CDR3 bases are TGTGCCTGGAGTGCCAGCGGGGGGGATGAGCAGTTCTTC.